The following is a T cell receptor beta chain sequence with its context. Sequencing was performed with immunoSEQ multiplex PCR; in TCRdb, only in-frame clones are kept and a portion is missing. The sample holds some 90,000 clones, nearly 90% seen once. The data belong to a study of blood T cell repertoires in COVID-19. Study-wide context: PBMCs, B-cell-depleted T cells, or T cells provided the cDNA or gDNA that made up the material.

This clonotype was obtained from a woman aged 80 or older with active COVID-19. The sequenced sample was peripheral blood.

The CDR3, as DNA: TGTGCCAGCAGCGTCCTAGCGGGAGGGCAGGAGCAGTACTTC. It specifies CASSVLAGGQEQYF. The J gene is TRBJ2-7, the V gene TRBV9, with 12 bases lining up with TRBD2. This CDR3 contains 14 residues. V gave up 2 bases and J gave up 7 bases; unmatched junction bases: 4. Germline V gives CDR1 SGDLS, CDR2 YYNGEE.